This T cell receptor beta chain was found in a study of T cells after yellow fever vaccination (dated by TCRdb to 2018 to 2020). Regarding the research as a whole: The SMART-Seq v4 Ultra Low Input RNA kit was used to prepare libraries from fractions with low cell numbers. Blood was drawn at multiple timepoints before and after primary and secondary immunization, with bulk PBMC replicates and cell subsets isolated. To track T-cell clones before and after primary and booster YFV17D yellow fever vaccination, bulk TCR alpha and beta repertoires were sequenced longitudinally. Two healthy male donors, one aged 18 to 30 and one aged 30 to 40 years, were included in the cohort.

The paper as a whole reports these results and caveats: After the booster, most clones that had expanded after primary vaccination were detected again (nearly 98% of CD4 and about 88% of CD8), suggesting broad maintenance of memory. FACS-sorted repertoires could contain abundant contaminating clonotypes from the bulk population, so computational filtering was required. The secondary T-cell response was weaker than the primary response but faster, peaking on day 5 instead of day 15. Because the study included only two donors, the extent to which the findings can be generalized is limited. A small share of clonotypes occurred in both CD4 and CD8 compartments, likely arising from convergent recombination.

TCRdb lists the instrument as Illumina NovaSeq 6000. TCR cDNA was made using 5'RACE template switching, a step that added a universal primer site and unique molecular identifiers. Priming of cDNA synthesis was performed from both the TCR alpha and TCR beta constant segments. Libraries were amplified in two PCR steps, with sample barcodes and sequencing adapters added in the second step. Libraries were sequenced on Illumina HiSeq 2500 (2x100 bp) or NovaSeq (2x150 bp). Under the source paper's analysis protocol: Reads were demultiplexed and collapsed into UMI consensus sequences with MIGEC, and V(D)J alignment was performed with MiXCR. Vaccine-responding clonotypes were identified with edgeR using replicate PBMC samples, with FDR below 0.01 and a log2 fold change above 5 up to day 15 being required. Each bulk clonotype received a CD4 or CD8 identity based on whether the sequenced CD4 or CD8 repertoire contained that clonotype at higher abundance. TCRdb trimmed the raw reads at Q25, called clones with MiXCR and kept productive beta chains. Every CDR3 protein is listed once, alongside the most common genes and DNA of its rows. The V and J calls and clone size come from TCRdb's table, not from the authors' own analysis. A total of some 150,000 distinct CDR3 sequences appear in this sample, around 8.5% of them only once. Jointly, the top ten make up roughly 36% of the sample.

Interpreted using the paper, the treatment or condition label stands for: live attenuated yellow fever vaccine strain. PBMCs were isolated from peripheral blood using a standard Ficoll-Paque protocol. CD4 and CD8 T-cell fractions were isolated with Dynabeads CD4 and CD8 positive selection kits. TriZol was used to extract RNA from bulk PBMCs, CD4 and CD8 fractions, and dextramer-positive and dextramer-negative fractions. For this clonotype: Its target antigen remains unknown. No base quality information exists; no much larger clone differs at one position.

The CDR3 contains 15 residues, cysteine and phenylalanine counted. Only the CDR3 DNA is retained, 45 bases long and in frame from the first base. In the germline V gene, CDR1 corresponds to LGHNT and CDR2 to FRNRAP. The germline ends are 10 bases apart after V is trimmed by 2 bases and J by 3 bases. This sequence was found in a man between 18 and 29 years old who received the YFV17D yellow fever vaccine. The chain was built from TRBV12-5 and TRBJ1-4, with a tentative D gene TRBD1 over 5 matching bases. The sequencing here drew on CD8+ T cells sorted from PBMCs, taken 45 days after the yellow fever booster vaccination. The CDR3 has the sequence CASGLLGAANEKLFF. The DNA sequence is TGTGCTAGTGGTTTGCTCGGGGCCGCTAATGAAAAACTGTTTTTT.